Listed here is a single TCR beta chain. Its antigen is still unknown. The germline V gene has CDR1 MDHEN and CDR2 SYDVKM. V shed 8 bases and J shed 1 base, with 11 bases lying between them. The CDR3 has 14 amino acids. The sample belongs to a study of STAT5B mutations in CD4+ large granular lymphocyte leukemia. Study-level results: Data were not HLA-matched across samples. 8/27 top patient clones versus 2/35 control clones were TRBV06-family. Main leukemic clonotypes were patient-specific, but approximately 25% appeared at low frequency elsewhere.

Authors' data handling: The detection floor for productive clonotype frequency was 2.59 x 10-5. Only in-frame clones appear in the TCRdb table, and some are missing; sequencing was by immunoSEQ multiplex PCR. Clone size and the V and J calls come from that table; the DNA yielded D and trimming. The data hold roughly 48,000 clones, with 55% to 75% observed a single time. Input material: CD4+ T cells from blood buffy coats. The chain carries TRBV28 and TRBJ2-2; D might be TRBD2 (7 bases). The origin of this receptor is a human donor in good health. CDR3 loop: CASGGGGNTGELFF. DNA of the CDR3: TGTGCCAGCGGGGGCGGGGGGAACACCGGGGAGCTGTTTTTT. Full variable domain (missing parts from reference TRBV28 and TRBJ2-2): DVKVTQSSRYLVKRTGEKVFLECVQDMDHENMFWYRQDPGLGLRLIYFSYDVKMKEKGDIPEGYSVSREKKERFSLILESASTNQTSMYLCASGGGGNTGELFFGEGSRLTVL.